This T cell receptor beta chain is from a study of vaccination and CD4 T cells after COVID-19. Study details: Post-vaccination samples were procured at a median of 72 days following dose two (range 14 to 241).

Details on this clonotype: Its antigen is not identified.

Whole-study results and caveats: Convalescent patients displayed spike mono-reactivity in 304 of 307 vaccine-specific clones.

The treatment here: approximately nine-day PBMC culture with coronavirus spike peptide pools or control peptides (ViraFEST assay). These CD4+ T cells came from an unexposed donor, sampled before the COVID-19 pandemic (2011-2018). With 6 bases clipped from V and 6 bases from J, the junction kept 3 bases outside the gene matches. CDR1 is SGHAT and CDR2 is FQNNGV in the germline V gene. The CDR3 is 14 amino acids. Scientists ran DNA taken from cultured CD4+ T cells through the Oncomine TCR Beta short-read assay for sequencing. MiXCR was run by TCRdb on the PCR reads, yielding one entry per CDR3 protein. The sample carries over 5,000 distinct CDR3 sequences, around 34% recorded once.

The sample consisted of CD4+ T cells from blood, cultured in vitro. The origin of this receptor is a human donor in good health. The chain combines TRBV11-2 with TRBJ2-1; the match to TRBD2 covers 12 bases. The CDR3 region is CASRILAGGNEQFF. CDR3 nucleotide sequence: TGTGCCAGCAGGATACTAGCGGGGGGCAATGAGCAGTTCTTC.